This is a list of T cell receptor beta chains from one sample in a study of Graves' ophthalmopathy and Graves' hyperthyroidism. TCRdb re-analysed the multiplex PCR reads in MiXCR, keeping a single row per CDR3 protein. The sample contains some 48,000 distinct CDR3 sequences, about 50% of which appear only once. Sequenced sample: peripheral blood. These receptors were collected from an adult man with Graves' ophthalmopathy. Each CDR3 is given with its conserved first and last residue.

v_gene	j_gene	CDR3aa
TRBV24-1	TRBJ2-5	CATSDTGFSGQIQETQYF
TRBV7-3	TRBJ1-4	CASSGRRVTEKLFF
TRBV11-3	TRBJ2-1	CASSLAGSDEQFF
TRBV2	TRBJ1-2	CASSEDTDYGYTF
TRBV11-2	TRBJ2-1	CASSLVEGGGNEQFF
TRBV10-3	TRBJ2-5	CAISEPGLAGVETQYF
TRBV14	TRBJ2-7	CASSQDRSSSYEQYF
TRBV20-1	TRBJ2-7	CSGQGTLAGYEQYF
TRBV20-1	TRBJ2-7	CSARSGTYEQYF
TRBV29-1	TRBJ1-2	CSVPEGAYGYTF
TRBV19	TRBJ2-7	CASSRPGQVAYEQYF
TRBV5-1	TRBJ2-3	CASGAGGLVYNEQYF
TRBV10-3	TRBJ2-1	CAFPWGTNEQFF
TRBV19	TRBJ2-6	CASINTAGANVLTF
TRBV4-1	TRBJ2-5	CASSQEEAGGQETQYF
TRBV6-1	TRBJ2-7	CASSRDYRTSSSYEQYF
TRBV3-1	TRBJ2-7	CASSNQGGSGIWQYF
TRBV2	TRBJ2-1	CASVWGGGYNEQFF
TRBV5-8	TRBJ2-3	CASSFPSGGSDTQYF
TRBV29-1	TRBJ2-7	CSAFDREVDEQYF
TRBV19	TRBJ2-3	CASLSRSSGGSDTQYF
TRBV11-2	TRBJ2-5	CASSLLETQYF